This is a list of T cell receptor beta chains from one sample in a study of T cells after yellow fever vaccination. In TCRdb, the 5' RACE reads were re-called with MiXCR into one record per CDR3 protein. The sample carries a few hundred thousand distinct CDR3 sequences, 6% to 8% recorded once. This material consisted of CD4+ T cells sorted from PBMCs, taken on the day of the yellow fever booster vaccination. The receptors were sampled from a man aged 30-40 years who received the YFV17D yellow fever vaccine. CDR3s include the opening cysteine and the closing phenylalanine or tryptophan. Each record gives: J gene, clone size, V gene, CDR3 protein. Size is stated for part of the rows, as once, few or many counts, or as a class when the clone is expanded.

j_call: TRBJ2-7; clone_size: -; v_call: TRBV5-1; cdr3_aa: CASSPSGRPTSIEQYF
j_call: TRBJ2-1; clone_size: few; v_call: TRBV20-1; cdr3_aa: CSATYPGRNEQFF
j_call: TRBJ2-2; clone_size: many; v_call: TRBV29-1; cdr3_aa: CSVALAGNTGELFF
j_call: TRBJ1-4; clone_size: many; v_call: TRBV18; cdr3_aa: CASSPLATENEKLFF
j_call: TRBJ2-3; clone_size: many; v_call: TRBV20-1; cdr3_aa: CSAPPDSDTQYF
j_call: TRBJ2-7; clone_size: few; v_call: TRBV9; cdr3_aa: CASSATSGSSYEQYF
j_call: TRBJ2-1; clone_size: -; v_call: TRBV4-3; cdr3_aa: CASSQRWGSSYNEQFF
j_call: TRBJ2-1; clone_size: -; v_call: TRBV20-1; cdr3_aa: CCAREQRERWSYNEQFF
j_call: TRBJ2-2; clone_size: many; v_call: TRBV10-1; cdr3_aa: CASSAGLNTGELFF
j_call: TRBJ2-7; clone_size: many; v_call: TRBV29-1; cdr3_aa: CSVERAGGPVTGEQYF
j_call: TRBJ2-1; clone_size: few; v_call: TRBV20-1; cdr3_aa: CSALGQAQLLSNNEQFF
j_call: TRBJ2-5; clone_size: few; v_call: TRBV12-3/TRBV12-4; cdr3_aa: CASTRGAGTGETQYF
j_call: TRBJ2-2; clone_size: few; v_call: TRBV27; cdr3_aa: CASQPPDRHTGELFF
j_call: TRBJ1-1; clone_size: -; v_call: TRBV25-1; cdr3_aa: CASIGWTEAFF
j_call: TRBJ2-1; clone_size: -; v_call: TRBV11-2; cdr3_aa: CASSLGLAGVYEQFF
j_call: TRBJ2-2; clone_size: few; v_call: TRBV7-2; cdr3_aa: CASSSHSSGSGGELFF
j_call: TRBJ1-3; clone_size: few; v_call: TRBV19; cdr3_aa: CASSIGELTTGNTIYF